This TCR beta chain was captured by sequencing in a study of T cell clonotyping in hematopoietic cell transplantation listed by TCRdb under 2021. With regard to the full study: Pretransplant samples from recipients were collected after cytoreduction. Patient recruitment ran from 2015 to January 2017, and follow-up continued until late 2020 or death. In the study, more than 120 blood samples were gathered from approximately 33 consecutive transplant recipients and their related donors. General study outcomes and caveats: Just a small fraction of recipient repertoires overlapped with donor repertoires, and more than 95% appeared de novo at the given depth. A decrease in recipient TCR diversity was observed after transplant, and a progressive increase in pathologically expanded clonotypes was seen from day 30 to day 180. The sample size was limited and the cells went unsorted, which meant the CD4 and CD8 repertoire contributions could not be told apart. Broader posttransplant TCR repertoire diversity was predicted by donor and pretransplant recipient Inverse Simpson Index values.

The table lists this clone with a count of one. No antigen is known for it. Qualities for individual bases were not recorded, and no much larger clone is one base off. The time point label of this sample denotes: recipient sample about 28 days before transplant, after cytoreduction. Blood samples were obtained from recipients approximately 28 days before transplant and at days 30, 100 and 180 after transplant. Nuclei Lysis Solution was used to extract genomic DNA from fresh or cryopreserved unfractionated peripheral blood mononuclear cells. The immunoSEQ assay, a bias-controlled multiplex PCR using V- and J-specific primers, was used to amplify TCR beta CDR3 regions from genomic DNA. In a second PCR step, the CDR3 amplicons were tagged with a proprietary barcode plus Illumina adapter sequences. An Illumina MiSeq instrument was used for sequencing of the CDR3 libraries. The original methods were these. immunoSEQ Analyzer 3.0 was used for export and quality control, with R Bioconductor and Immunarch used for downstream analyses. Repertoire metrics were calculated using only productive rearrangements within the normalized downsampled data set. In the normalized cohort, a clonotype counted as pathologically expanded if the clonotype was larger than 5 templates. The Inverse Simpson Index was used to measure repertoire diversity. To capture all clonotypes, the CMV-specificity analyses were run on the non-normalized data set. TCRdb obtained this table from immuneACCESS and retained in-frame rearrangements with V and J assigned. These tables miss some clones; where compared with another copy, unresolved V genes account for less than half of the shortfall, and the remainder is unexplained. The D gene and trimming were derived from the DNA, and the V and J assignments and clone size from that table. This sample is represented by approximately 80,000 clones; less than 96% of them were singletons. The ten largest clones represent under 2% of the sample.

V drops 3 bases and J drops 1 base, leaving 10 bases in between. CDR3 length: 14 amino acids, cysteine to phenylalanine. Only CDR3 DNA is held: 42 bases, read in frame from base 1. In the germline V gene, CDR1 corresponds to SGHRS and CDR2 to YFSETQ. Here the chain combines TRBV5-1 and TRBJ1-2; the D gene is possibly TRBD1, with 5 bases matching. This TCR derives from a woman aged 45-60 years with acute myeloid leukemia. Some clones in this sample may be carry-over from other donors' samples. Specimen: peripheral blood mononuclear cells, collected before stem cell transplant. The CDR3 here reads CASSWEGSNYGYTF. At the DNA level, the sequence is TGCGCCAGCAGCTGGGAGGGGAGTAACTATGGCTACACCTTC.